The 30 T cell receptor beta chains below come from one sample, sequenced in a study of blood T cell repertoires in COVID-19. This table comes from immunoSEQ multiplex PCR, and its TCRdb copy is limited to in-frame clones, with some not included. The sample holds some 80,000 clones; around 81% are singletons and the top ten take around 40%. The sequenced sample was peripheral blood. The source is a man aged 80 or over with acute or convalescent COVID-19.

This chain links TRBV28 with TRBJ1-2, with D possibly being TRBD1 (5 bases). Germline CDR1 and CDR2: MDHEN and SYDVKM. The CDR3 has 14 amino acids. Trimming shortened V by 1 base and J by 5 bases, and 11 bases separated the two germline ends. The CDR3 region has the DNA TGTGCCAGCAGTTTATTGCAGGGAACTTATGGCTACACCTTC. Its protein is CASSLLQGTYGYTF.

The chain recombines TRBV3-1 (or the pseudogene TRBV3-2) with TRBJ2-3; tentative D call: TRBD1 (6 bases). Germline V gene sequence: CDR1 LGHDT, CDR2 YNNKEL (reference sequence). V was cut by 4 bases and J by 0 bases, with 11 bases left in between. The CDR3 spans 15 residues. The chain's CDR3 is CASSPTGSSTDTQYF. The CDR3 DNA sequence: TGTGCCAGCAGCCCGACAGGCTCTAGCACAGATACGCAGTATTTT.

The CDR3 region is CASSFLGQDSYNEQFF. For the CDR3, the DNA is TGCGCCAGCAGCTTCTTGGGACAGGATTCCTACAATGAGCAGTTCTTC. The chain is built from TRBV5-1 and TRBJ2-1; 8 nucleotides match TRBD1. Germline CDR1 is SGHRS and CDR2 is YFSETQ. The CDR3 is 16 amino acids. Trimming took 2 bases from V and 1 from J; bases not matched to a gene: 5.

The chain carries TRBV7-8 and TRBJ2-3; no clear D gene. The V end lost 1 base, the J end lost 3 bases, and 14 bases lay between the germline ends. This CDR3 is built from 16 residues. The V gene's germline CDR1 is SGHVS and CDR2 FQNEAQ. CDR3 protein: CASSLVLSQQTDTQYF. DNA of the CDR3: TGTGCCAGCAGCTTAGTCCTGTCCCAACAGACAGATACGCAGTATTTT.

The V call is TRBV3-1 (or the pseudogene TRBV3-2), the J call TRBJ1-1; D unclear. Deletions cut 4 bases from V and 5 bases from J, with 11 bases between. The CDR3 is 13 amino acids. Germline V gives CDR1 LGHDT, CDR2 YNNKEL (reference sequence). CDR3 region: CASSPQPGTEAFF. The DNA of the CDR3 is TGTGCCAGCAGCCCTCAGCCCGGGACTGAAGCTTTCTTT.

This clone has just a few counts. CDR3: CASSLTAGTGSFGNTIYF. In nucleotides, the CDR3 is TGTGCCAGCAGCTTGACGGCCGGGACAGGGTCTTTCGGGAACACCATATATTTT. The chain recombines TRBV5-6 with TRBJ1-3; 9 bases fit TRBD1. The junction had 15 bases not matched to a gene; V was cut back by 1 base and J by 7 bases. The CDR3 extends over 18 amino acids. Germline V gene lookup returns CDR1 SGHDT and CDR2 YYEEEE.

This clone was counted once. The V call is TRBV9, the J call TRBJ1-1, with D perhaps matching TRBD1 (5 bases). This CDR3 has 14 residues. Germline V gene lookup returns CDR1 SGDLS and CDR2 YYNGEE. Trimming stripped 6 bases from V and 1 base from J, with 13 bases between. CDR3 in amino acids: CASNGGAPNTEAFF. The CDR3, as DNA: TGTGCCAGCAACGGAGGGGCCCCGAACACTGAAGCTTTCTTT.

This clone was detected only a few times. The chain links TRBV29-1 to TRBJ2-5; 9 bases are a match to TRBD1. This CDR3 spans 11 amino acids. Germline CDR1 and CDR2: SQVTM and ANQGSEA. V shed 7 bases and J 6 bases; nucleotides not matched to a gene: 3. CDR3 nucleotides: TGCAGCGGGGGACAGGGAAAGACCCAGTACTTC. Protein product: CSGGQGKTQYF.

V usage is TRBV15 and J usage is TRBJ2-7; 7 bases line up with TRBD2. This CDR3 comprises 13 residues. CDR1 is LNHNV and CDR2 is YYDKDF in the germline V gene (reference sequence). Trimming cost V 1 base and J 5 bases; bases outside gene matches: 2. The CDR3 coding sequence is TGTGCCACCAGCAGAGGGGCGGGGGACGAGCAGTACTTC. Its protein product is CATSRGAGDEQYF.

The chain combines TRBV6-5 with TRBJ2-7; D possibly corresponds to TRBD1 (6 bases). V was trimmed by 0 bases and J by 3 bases, leaving 12 bases between them. The length of the CDR3 is 15 residues. The germline gives CDR1 MNHEY, CDR2 SVGAGI. CDR3 sequence: CASSYSGTSSYEQYF. The CDR3 region has the DNA TGTGCCAGCAGTTACTCCGGGACATCTAGCTACGAGCAGTACTTC.

The chain combines TRBV6-2 or TRBV6-3 with TRBJ2-3, with 10 bases identical to TRBD2. J lost 0 bases, V lost 6 bases, and 6 bases had no gene match. The CDR3 length is 16 residues. CDR1 is MNHEY, CDR2 SVGEGT, per germline. CDR3: CASSPRTSGSTDTQYF. In nucleotides, the CDR3 is TGTGCCAGCAGCCCCCGGACTAGCGGCAGCACAGATACGCAGTATTTT.

The gene calls are TRBV27 and TRBJ2-7, with TRBD1 as a possible D gene (6 bases). Between the trimmed V and J ends, which lost 6 bases and 3 bases, there was a span of 15 bases. This CDR3 comprises 14 residues. Germline CDR1 MNHEY, CDR2 SMNVEV (reference sequence). The CDR3 loop reads CASSPQGIGYEQYF. The CDR3 DNA is TGTGCCAGCAGCCCCCAGGGGATCGGCTACGAGCAGTACTTC.

This chain uses TRBV19 with TRBJ1-2; TRBD1 matches at 9 bases. CDR1 LNHDA and CDR2 SQIVND come from the germline V gene (reference sequence). The CDR3 loop spans 15 amino acids. V lost 6 bases and J lost 3; bases outside the gene matches: 8. The CDR3 nucleotides are TGTGCCAGTAGCACAGGGGGCGCAGCAGACTATGGCTACACCTTC. Encoded protein: CASSTGGAADYGYTF.

The chain joins TRBV4-2 to TRBJ2-7, with TRBD1 matching 7 bases. Unmatched junction bases numbered 6, after V lost 0 bases and J lost 1 base. This CDR3 is built from 16 residues. Germline V gene lookup returns CDR1 LGHNA and CDR2 YNFKEQ. The CDR3 DNA reads TGTGCCAGCAGCCAAGAGTATAACAGGGGTTCCTACGAGCAGTACTTC. It is translated as CASSQEYNRGSYEQYF.

V and J are TRBV27 and TRBJ2-3; a weak D match, TRBD1 (6 bases). Germline V CDR1 and CDR2: MNHEY, SMNVEV (reference sequence). V gave up 1 base and J gave up 1 base, with 15 bases separating them. This CDR3 region has 17 residues. The CDR3 region is CASSLLGDIERTDTQYF. The CDR3 bases are TGTGCCAGCAGTTTATTAGGGGACATCGAACGCACAGATACGCAGTATTTT.

This chain links TRBV2 with TRBJ1-1, with TRBD1 matching over 11 bases. Losses at the gene ends were 9 bases for V and 5 bases for J; bases not matched to a gene: 5. This CDR3 has 13 residues. Germline V gives CDR1 SNHLY, CDR2 FYNNEI. The CDR3 bases are TGTGCCAGTGGACAGGGGGCGAGGACTGAAGCTTTCTTT. The encoded protein is CASGQGARTEAFF.

The chain has TRBV14 and TRBJ2-2; 7 bases match TRBD1. CDR3 length: 18 amino acids. Germline CDR1 SGHDN, CDR2 FVKESK. J lost 2 bases, V lost 4 bases, and 13 bases had no gene match. CDR3 bases: TGTGCCAGCAGCCCCATGGGCCTGACAGGGATTAACACCGGGGAGCTGTTTTTT. Translated, it gives CASSPMGLTGINTGELFF.

This chain uses TRBV28 with TRBJ2-1, with D possibly being TRBD2 (5 bases). Trimming left V 6 bases short and J 1 base short, with 7 bases between. The CDR3 is 13 amino acids. The germline V gene encodes CDR1 MDHEN and CDR2 SYDVKM. The CDR3 sequence: CASSEGSYNEQFF. CDR3 sequence (DNA): TGTGCCAGCAGCGAGGGATCCTACAATGAGCAGTTCTTC.

The chain is built from TRBV18 and TRBJ2-1; 10 bases agree with TRBD1. Germline V gene lookup returns CDR1 KGHSH and CDR2 LQKENI. The CDR3 totals 15 residues. V dropped 5 bases and J dropped 7; count of bases not matched to a gene: 8. The CDR3 DNA sequence: TGTGCCAGCTCATCCCGACAGGGGGCAGGGAATGAGCAGTTCTTC. Translation: CASSSRQGAGNEQFF.

V and J are TRBV5-1 and TRBJ1-1; 8 nucleotides line up with TRBD1. This CDR3 spans 12 amino acids. Trimming took 5 bases from V and 9 from J; bases not matched to a gene: 6. In germline, CDR1 is SGHRS, CDR2 YFSETQ. CDR3 nucleotides: TGCGCCAGCAGGCACGACAGGGGAAAAGCTTTCTTT. Residues: CASRHDRGKAFF.

The chain combines TRBV19 with TRBJ1-2; 8 bases match TRBD1. Germline lookup yields CDR1 LNHDA and CDR2 SQIVND (reference sequence). CDR3 length: 15 residues. Losses at the gene ends were 4 bases for V and 8 bases for J; bases not matched to a gene: 12. Here the CDR3 DNA reads TGTGCCAGTAGTAAAATACGGACAGGGATGCGGGGCTACACCTTC. The encoded protein is CASSKIRTGMRGYTF.

The V call is TRBV30, the J call TRBJ1-6; D unresolved. This CDR3 has 14 amino acids. V was shortened by 0 bases and J by 0 bases, with 3 bases between the two germline ends. CDR1 and CDR2 from the germline V gene are GTSNPN and SVGIG (reference sequence). CDR3 region: CAWSVSSYNSPLHF. The DNA of the CDR3 is TGTGCCTGGAGTGTGAGCTCCTATAATTCACCCCTCCACTTT.

The rearrangement joins TRBV10-1 to TRBJ2-5; 7 bases align to TRBD2. In germline, CDR1 is WNHNN, CDR2 SYGVQD (reference sequence). After removal of 5 bases from V and 5 bases from J, the junction contained 20 bases not matched to a gene. This CDR3 is 18 amino acids long. CDR3 region: CASSSGPSREAYVETQYF. DNA for the CDR3: TGCGCCAGCAGTAGCGGTCCCTCCCGGGAGGCTTACGTGGAGACCCAGTACTTC.

V usage is TRBV5-1 and J usage is TRBJ2-1, with 7 bases identical to TRBD2. Germline V gene sequence: CDR1 SGHRS, CDR2 YFSETQ. The CDR3 consists of 17 residues. The V segment lost 0 bases and the J segment 7 bases; nucleotides outside the gene matches: 13. CDR3 protein: CASSLAPAGVGGNEQFF. Written as DNA, the CDR3 is TGCGCCAGCAGCTTGGCTCCCGCGGGAGTAGGCGGTAATGAGCAGTTCTTC.

This clone was detected only a few times. The V call is TRBV19, the J call TRBJ1-2, with 10 bases fitting TRBD1. V dropped 4 bases and J dropped 0; count of bases not matched to a gene: 5. CDR1 is LNHDA and CDR2 is SQIVND in the germline V gene (reference sequence). The CDR3 extends over 16 amino acids. The CDR3 region has the DNA TGTGCCAGTAGTAGAGACAGGGGGCCTGCTAACTATGGCTACACCTTC. This encodes CASSRDRGPANYGYTF.

The V and J genes are TRBV28 and TRBJ1-2; the match to TRBD1 covers 7 bases. The length of the CDR3 is 14 residues. V dropped 6 bases and J dropped 4; count of bases not matched to a gene: 8. Germline assignment: CDR1 MDHEN and CDR2 SYDVKM. CDR3 sequence (DNA): TGTGCCAGCAGGACCGGGACAGCCCCCTATGGCTACACCTTC. Residues: CASRTGTAPYGYTF.

The rearrangement uses TRBV4-3 and TRBJ2-1; TRBD2 aligns across 12 bases. V gave up 3 bases and J gave up 0 bases; unmatched junction bases: 12. Looked up from germline, CDR1 is LGHNA and CDR2 is YSLEER. There are 20 residues in the CDR3. The CDR3: CASSHRLAGGSLSSYNEQFF. The CDR3 DNA reads TGCGCCAGCAGCCACCGCCTAGCGGGAGGGTCCTTGAGCTCCTACAATGAGCAGTTCTTC.

The table lists this clone with a count of one. This sequence joins TRBV11-2 and TRBJ2-5, with D uncertain. The CDR3 extends over 12 amino acids. Trimming removed 2 bases from V and 5 bases from J, with 6 bases in between. CDR1 and CDR2 (germline): SGHAT, FQNNGV. For the CDR3, the DNA is TGTGCCAGCAGCTTACTAATGGAGACCCAGTACTTC. It is translated as CASSLLMETQYF. Based on the CDR3 plus reference TRBV11-2 and TRBJ2-5, the full variable domain is EAGVAQSPRYKIIEKRQSVAFWCNPISGHATLYWYQQILGQGPKLLIQFQNNGVVDDSQLPKDRFSAERLKGVDSTLKIQPAKLEDSAVYLCASSLLMETQYFGPGTRLLVL.

This clone was seen a few times. The J gene is TRBJ1-6, the V gene TRBV27, with D possibly TRBD1 on 6 matching bases. Germline V lookup: CDR1 MNHEY, CDR2 SMNVEV (reference sequence). The CDR3 spans 15 residues. The V end lost 5 bases, the J end lost 10 bases, and 18 bases lay between the germline ends. The CDR3 reads CASSRTTGSGSPLHF. CDR3 nucleotide sequence: TGTGCCAGCAGTAGAACTACAGGGTCTGGGTCACCCCTCCACTTT.

Notes on this clone: The junction departs from germline at one end; a sequencing error may be responsible. The chain uses TRBV3-1 (or the pseudogene TRBV3-2) and TRBJ2-7, with D hard to call. CDR3 length: 12 residues. CDR1 and CDR2 (germline): LGHDT, YNNKEL (reference sequence). CDR3 coding DNA: TGTGCCAGCAGCCAAGTCGATGGCCCAAATTCATTC. Its translation: CASSQVDGPNSF.